The 27 T cell receptor beta chains below all came from one sample that was sequenced in a study of liver allograft versus peripheral blood T cells. Turning to the study itself: Graft-liver T cell receptor repertoires were compared against recipient peripheral blood repertoires.

TCRdb re-called the reads through MiXCR, storing one row per CDR3 protein. The table includes more than 2,000 distinct CDR3 sequences, roughly 15% detected once. The receptor set was obtained from a human patient who had a liver transplant. Some T cells may have come from the graft donor.

The V call is TRBV11-3, the J call TRBJ1-1; a weak D match, TRBD1 (5 bases). The CDR3 is 13 amino acids. V lost 4 bases to trimming and J lost 4 bases, with 10 bases between them. Germline V gene data show CDR1 as SGHNT and CDR2 as YENEEA. The CDR3 DNA is TGTGCCAGCAGCTCAACAGGTCGCACTGAAGCTTTCTTT. Translating it yields CASSSTGRTEAFF.

By its share, this clonotype is medium-sized. One end of the junction varies from germline; a read error may be responsible. The rearrangement uses TRBV28 and TRBJ1-5; D unclear. Germline lookup yields CDR1 MDHEN and CDR2 SYDVKM. This CDR3 region has 11 residues. The CDR3 spells CASSSRPTKNF. Written as DNA, the CDR3 is TGTGCCAGCAGTTCAAGACCCACCAAGAATTTT.

This clonotype has just a few counts. V gene TRBV20-1 combines with J gene TRBJ2-5; 7 bases are shared with TRBD1. V was pared by 6 bases and J by 1 base, with 5 bases of the junction left unmatched. The CDR3 is 13 residues long. The V gene's germline CDR1 is DFQATT and CDR2 SNEGSKA (reference sequence). The CDR3 here is CSALGQSQETQYF. The CDR3 region has the DNA TGCAGTGCGTTGGGACAGTCCCAAGAGACCCAGTACTTC.

Relative to its sample, this clonotype is large. The chain recombines TRBV6-5 with TRBJ1-4; a weak D match, TRBD1 (5 bases). The V end was cut by 0 bases, the J end by 6 bases, with 8 bases between. Germline values: CDR1 MNHEY, CDR2 SVGAGI. The length of the CDR3 is 14 residues. The CDR3 loop is CASSYSGGDEKLFF. The CDR3, as DNA: TGTGCCAGCAGTTACTCGGGGGGGGATGAAAAACTGTTTTTT.

This clonotype qualifies as medium-sized. The chain is built from TRBV20-1 and TRBJ2-1, with D possibly matching TRBD2 (7 bases). This CDR3 comprises 12 residues. V shed 3 bases and J shed 8 bases, with 11 bases lying between them. Germline V gene data show CDR1 as DFQATT and CDR2 as SNEGSKA (reference sequence). This chain's CDR3 is CSASGEGDEQFF. CDR3 nucleotides: TGCAGTGCTAGCGGGGAGGGGGATGAGCAGTTCTTC.

This clonotype is deemed medium-sized. The chain uses TRBV12-3 or TRBV12-4 and TRBJ1-1, with D possibly matching TRBD1 (5 bases). Between the trimmed V and J ends, which lost 7 bases and 3 bases, there was a span of 15 bases. The CDR3 length is 14 residues. CDR3 region: CASTFMGGDTEAFF. CDR3 DNA: TGTGCCAGCACTTTTATGGGGGGGGACACTGAAGCTTTCTTT.

The CDR3 loop reads CASSLQGQFNEKLFF. CDR3 nucleotide sequence: TGCGCCAGCAGCTTGCAGGGACAGTTTAATGAAAAACTGTTTTTT. The gene calls are TRBV5-1 and TRBJ1-4; 7 positions agree with TRBD1. The CDR3 length is 15 residues. Looked up from germline, CDR1 is SGHRS and CDR2 is YFSETQ. V shed 1 base, J shed 4 bases, and the junction held 4 bases outside the gene matches.

This clonotype is judged medium-sized (0.01 to 0.1%). The chain employs TRBV2 and TRBJ2-7; a possible D gene is TRBD2 (5 bases). CDR3 length: 12 residues. Trimming took off 6 bases at V and 2 bases at J, with 8 bases between the two ends. CDR1 and CDR2 (germline): SNHLY, FYNNEI. The CDR3 sequence is CASRDFAYEQYF. The CDR3, as DNA: TGTGCCAGCAGGGACTTCGCCTACGAGCAGTACTTC.

This clonotype came up a few times. The chain couples TRBV2 to TRBJ2-7; 9 nucleotides match TRBD1. Germline values: CDR1 SNHLY, CDR2 FYNNEI. There are 15 residues in the CDR3. V lost 8 bases to trimming and J lost 2 bases; unmatched junction nucleotides: 10. The CDR3 sequence: CASVQFGTGTYEQYF. Here the CDR3 DNA reads TGTGCCAGCGTACAGTTCGGGACAGGGACCTACGAGCAGTACTTC.

Regarding this clonotype: A single base is all that separates this from a far larger clone, so a read error is likely. V usage is TRBV5-6 and J usage is TRBJ1-4, with D possibly being TRBD1 (5 bases). Trimming took 10 bases from V and 4 from J, leaving 14 bases between them. This CDR3 has 13 residues. Germline V gives CDR1 SGHDT, CDR2 YYEEEE. This chain's CDR3 is CAPWGRCNEKLFF. DNA for the CDR3: TGTGCCCCCTGGGGGAGATGTAATGAAAAACTGTTTTTT.

By share, this clonotype ranks as large. V and J are TRBV29-1 and TRBJ1-2, with D unclear. The germline gives CDR1 SQVTM, CDR2 ANQGSEA. V lost 1 base, J lost 4 bases, and 7 bases lay in between. The CDR3 loop spans 12 amino acids. The CDR3 DNA reads as TGCAGCGTTGAAGGGAGGGCCTATGGCTACACCTTC. Its protein product is CSVEGRAYGYTF.

About this clonotype itself: With a far larger clone one base away, a read error is the likely cause. The chain employs TRBV3-1 and TRBJ1-5; perhaps TRBD1 as D (6 bases). CDR1 and CDR2 (germline): LGHDT, YNNKEL (reference sequence). With 6 bases removed from V and 3 bases from J, the gap between germline ends came to 15 bases. This CDR3 contains 15 residues. The DNA for the CDR3 is TGTGCCAGCAGTGCAGGGGTGAGGGACAATCAGCCCCAGCATTTT. The encoded protein is CASSAGVRDNQPQHF.

Relative to its sample, this clonotype is large. This sequence joins TRBV6-5 and TRBJ2-2, with 7 bases lining up with TRBD1. Germline V lookup: CDR1 MNHEY, CDR2 SVGAGI. V trimming: 0 bases; J trimming: 2 bases; junction bases outside the gene matches: 3. The CDR3 is made up of 16 amino acids. The CDR3 region has the DNA TGTGCCAGCAGTTACTCGAGAGGGGGCAACACCGGGGAGCTGTTTTTT. Its translation: CASSYSRGGNTGELFF.

This clonotype rates as medium-sized. V is TRBV12-3 or TRBV12-4 and J is TRBJ2-7; 9 bases agree with TRBD1. The CDR3 sequence is 18 residues long. The ends lost 6 bases at V and 0 bases at J; junction bases unmatched: 15. The CDR3 region is CASSPGQGRGGSSYEQYF. The DNA for the CDR3 is TGTGCCAGCAGCCCCGGACAGGGGAGGGGGGGAAGCTCCTACGAGCAGTACTTC.

This clonotype was counted a few times. This chain joins TRBV6-1 and TRBJ2-5, with D hard to call. The CDR3 length is 13 residues. V lost 6 bases and J 1 base, leaving 9 bases between the germline ends. The V gene's germline CDR1 is MNHNS and CDR2 SASEGT. The CDR3 protein is CASRVRGQETQYF. The CDR3, as DNA: TGTGCCAGCAGGGTCCGAGGCCAAGAGACCCAGTACTTC.

J is TRBJ1-5 and V is TRBV5-1, with 10 bases that match TRBD1. CDR3 length equals 15 residues. The V and J ends lost 4 bases and 3 bases, in that order; junction bases with no gene match: 4. Germline V CDR1 and CDR2: SGHRS, YFSETQ. The CDR3, as DNA: TGCGCCAGCAGCCTGACAGGGGGCCCCAATCAGCCCCAGCATTTT. It specifies CASSLTGGPNQPQHF.

In its sample, this clonotype ranks as medium-sized (0.01 to 0.1%). The V gene is TRBV12-3 or TRBV12-4, the J gene TRBJ1-2; D uncertain. The CDR3 is made up of 13 amino acids. V lost 3 bases, J lost 4 bases, and 9 bases lay in between. The CDR3 bases are TGTGCCAGCAGTTTCGGGCAGACCTATGGCTACACCTTC. This codes for CASSFGQTYGYTF.

By sample share, this clonotype is medium-sized (0.01 to 0.1%). The chain recombines TRBV19 with TRBJ1-4, with TRBD1 as a possible D gene (6 bases). Germline CDR1 is LNHDA and CDR2 is SQIVND (reference sequence). The CDR3 sequence is 15 residues long. V lost 4 bases, J lost 8 bases, and 17 bases lay in between. CDR3 sequence (DNA): TGTGCCAGTAGTAATCTACAGGGAGAAGGGGAAAAACTGTTTTTT. Its translation is CASSNLQGEGEKLFF.

This clonotype rates as medium-sized. The chain carries TRBV6-6 and TRBJ1-1; D not certain. This CDR3 contains 10 residues. Germline CDR1 is MNHNY and CDR2 is SVGAGI (reference sequence). V was shortened by 6 bases and J by 3 bases, with 2 bases between the two germline ends. This chain's CDR3 is CASRDTEAFF. CDR3 DNA: TGTGCCAGCAGGGACACTGAAGCTTTCTTT.

Judged by abundance, this clonotype is medium-sized. The chain links TRBV6-1 to TRBJ1-1, with D possibly TRBD1 on 5 matching bases. Germline lookup yields CDR1 MNHNS and CDR2 SASEGT. V was trimmed by 3 bases and J by 3 bases, leaving 11 bases between them. The CDR3 extends over 14 amino acids. As DNA, the CDR3 is TGTGCCAGCAGTGATAACAGGTGGGACACTGAAGCTTTCTTT. Protein product: CASSDNRWDTEAFF.

Points on this clonotype: A single base is all that separates this from a far larger clone, so a read error is likely. The chain combines TRBV12-3 or TRBV12-4 with TRBJ1-6; D is undetermined. The CDR3 runs to 16 residues. Trimming removed 4 bases at V and 9 bases at J, with 19 bases between. CDR3 bases: TGTGCCAGCAGTTGGGCCCTAAAGGACCTTATTTCACCCCTCCACTTT. It yields the protein CASSWALKDLISPLHF.

By proportion, this clonotype is medium-sized. The chain links TRBV5-6 to TRBJ1-2, with D perhaps TRBD1 (5 bases). V was trimmed by 3 bases and J by 7 bases, leaving 19 bases between them. CDR1 and CDR2 (germline): SGHDT, YYEEEE. The CDR3 is 15 residues long. Here the CDR3 reads CASSWGGLFGRGYTF. The DNA for the CDR3 is TGTGCCAGCAGCTGGGGGGGTCTATTCGGACGTGGCTACACCTTC.

By share, this clonotype counts as medium-sized. The rearrangement uses TRBV6-5 and TRBJ1-1, with a possible D match to TRBD1 (5 bases). The CDR3 runs 14 residues. Trimming stripped 4 bases from V and 1 base from J, with 10 bases between. The germline V gene has CDR1 MNHEY and CDR2 SVGAGI. In nucleotides, the CDR3 is TGTGCCAGCAGTTTATACAGGACGAACACTGAAGCTTTCTTT. Translated: CASSLYRTNTEAFF.

This clonotype is medium-sized by share. V gene TRBV12-5 combines with J gene TRBJ1-1; no clear D gene. The CDR3 is 13 residues long. Trimming stripped 2 bases from V and 4 bases from J, with 8 bases between. Germline V gene lookup returns CDR1 LGHNT and CDR2 FRNRAP. As DNA, the CDR3 is TGTGCTAGTGGTTTGCCCCCCCTCACTGAAGCTTTCTTT. Translated: CASGLPPLTEAFF.

This clonotype is judged medium-sized. The genes are TRBV18 and TRBJ1-2; D gene ambiguous. CDR3 length: 17 amino acids. Per the germline V gene, CDR1 is KGHSH and CDR2 is LQKENI. V lost 0 bases, J lost 5 bases, and 19 bases lay in between. CDR3 nucleotide sequence: TGTGCCAGCTCACCACCAGATTCGCAACTAGGTGGTTATGGCTACACCTTC. Amino acids: CASSPPDSQLGGYGYTF.

By share, this clonotype ranks as medium-sized (0.01 to 0.1%). The chain carries TRBV3-1 and TRBJ1-2; D is undetermined. The CDR3 sequence is 14 residues long. The germline V gene encodes CDR1 LGHDT and CDR2 YNNKEL (reference sequence). The germline V and J ends were trimmed by 1 base and 0 bases, with 6 bases remaining between them. The chain's CDR3 is CASSQGGANYGYTF. For the CDR3, the DNA is TGTGCCAGCAGCCAAGGGGGAGCTAACTATGGCTACACCTTC.

The sample holds a few counts of this clonotype. V gene TRBV11-3 combines with J gene TRBJ1-4, with 7 positions matching TRBD1. CDR1 and CDR2 from the germline V gene are SGHNT and YENEEA. This CDR3 is 18 amino acids long. With V trimmed by 0 bases and J by 7 bases, 14 bases remained unmatched. CDR3 residues: CASSLEGVGQALGEKLFF. CDR3 in DNA: TGTGCCAGCAGCTTAGAAGGCGTTGGACAGGCGTTGGGTGAAAAACTGTTTTTT.